Below are 28 T cell receptor beta chains sequenced from a single sample in a study of T cell responses to AZD1222 COVID-19 vaccine. Here immunoSEQ multiplex PCR was the method, and the copy in TCRdb shows in-frame clones only, minus some. The sample has around 120,000 clones, under 85% seen once; the top ten hold over 5%. Sequencing was performed on peripheral blood, taken on day 0 of AZD1222 vaccination. The receptors were sampled from an adult in good health.

The chain uses TRBV5-4 and TRBJ1-2; TRBD1 matches 7 bases. This CDR3 has 16 residues. V shed 0 bases, J shed 1 base, and the junction held 6 bases outside the gene matches. Germline V lookup: CDR1 SGHNT, CDR2 YYREEE (reference sequence). The CDR3: CASSLDTGTDNYGYTF. For the CDR3, the DNA is TGTGCCAGCAGCTTGGACACCGGGACAGATAACTATGGCTACACCTTC.

The rearrangement joins TRBV12-5 to TRBJ2-1; TRBD2 matches at 12 bases. CDR1 and CDR2 from the germline V gene are LGHNT and FRNRAP. The V segment lost 0 bases and the J segment 6 bases; nucleotides outside the gene matches: 0. This CDR3 has 15 residues. The CDR3 protein is CASGLVLAGGNEQFF. The CDR3 region has the DNA TGTGCTAGTGGTTTGGTACTAGCGGGGGGCAATGAGCAGTTCTTC.

The J gene is TRBJ1-2, the V gene TRBV6-5, with 7 bases that match TRBD1. Germline V CDR1 and CDR2: MNHEY, SVGAGI. V dropped 2 bases and J dropped 6; count of bases not matched to a gene: 6. CDR3 size: 14 residues. CDR3 sequence: CASSYTSRGDGYTF. CDR3 DNA: TGTGCCAGCAGTTACACTTCCAGGGGGGATGGCTACACCTTC.

CDR3 region: CAINQGLGYGYTF. Written as DNA, the CDR3 is TGTGCCATCAATCAGGGGCTCGGCTATGGCTACACCTTC. This chain connects TRBV10-3 to TRBJ1-2; a possible D gene is TRBD1 (6 bases). Deletions cut 7 bases from V and 4 bases from J, with 13 bases between. The CDR3 length is 13 residues. CDR1 ENHRY and CDR2 SYGVKD come from the germline V gene.

The J gene is TRBJ2-7, the V gene TRBV12-3 or TRBV12-4, with D perhaps matching TRBD1 (6 bases). V gave up 5 bases and J gave up 4 bases, with 12 bases separating them. This CDR3 contains 13 residues. The CDR3 reads CASSTGHLYEQYF. In nucleotides, the CDR3 is TGTGCCAGCAGTACGGGACACCTTTACGAGCAGTACTTC.

The rearrangement links TRBV6-1 to TRBJ1-1; D is unresolved. CDR1 is MNHNS and CDR2 is SASEGT in the germline V gene. CDR3 length equals 16 residues. V lost 3 bases, J lost 7 bases, and 21 bases lay in between. The CDR3 sequence: CASSEAWVSRTHEAFF. The CDR3, as DNA: TGTGCCAGCAGTGAGGCGTGGGTGAGCCGCACTCATGAAGCTTTCTTT.

This rearrangement joins TRBV12-3 or TRBV12-4 to TRBJ2-7; 9 nucleotides agree with TRBD1. Trimming cost V 5 bases and J 5 bases; bases outside gene matches: 4. The CDR3 extends over 13 amino acids. DNA for the CDR3: TGTGCCAGCAGTGTCACAGGGGGCGACGAGCAGTACTTC. It encodes CASSVTGGDEQYF.

This sequence joins TRBV7-9 and TRBJ2-7, with a weak D call TRBD2 (6 bases). Trimming cost V 2 bases and J 6 bases, with 11 bases left between them. The germline CDR1 and CDR2 sequences are SEHNR and FQNEAQ (reference sequence). This CDR3 has 13 amino acids. CDR3 bases: TGTGCCAGCAGCTTAACGCAGGGACTCGAGCAGTACTTC. Translating gives CASSLTQGLEQYF.

The chain combines TRBV6-1 with TRBJ2-5, with a tentative D call TRBD2 (6 bases). Germline assignment: CDR1 MNHNS and CDR2 SASEGT. CDR3 size: 16 residues. Trimming pared 2 bases from V and 2 bases from J, leaving 15 bases between. The CDR3: CASSEIVSGTQETQYF. In nucleotides, the CDR3 is TGTGCCAGCAGTGAAATTGTTAGCGGTACACAAGAGACCCAGTACTTC.

The rearrangement uses TRBV5-1 and TRBJ1-3; D gene ambiguous. There are 16 residues in the CDR3. CDR1 is SGHRS and CDR2 is YFSETQ in the germline V gene. The V gene lost 2 bases and the J gene lost 0 bases, with 12 bases spanning the gap. The DNA for the CDR3 is TGCGCCAGCAGCTTCGGGAGAAAGGGCTCTGGAAACACCATATATTTT. Its translation: CASSFGRKGSGNTIYF. The complete variable domain, with remaining parts taken from reference TRBV5-1 and TRBJ1-3, reads KAGVTQTPRYLIKTRGQQVTLSCSPISGHRSVSWYQQTPGQGLQFLFEYFSETQRNKGNFPGRFSGRQFSNSRSEMNVSTLELGDSALYLCASSFGRKGSGNTIYFGEGSWLTVV.

The chain is built from TRBV28 and TRBJ1-1; a weak D match, TRBD1 (6 bases). This CDR3 has 14 residues. Between the trimmed V and J ends, which lost 4 bases and 1 base, there was a span of 10 bases. The germline gives CDR1 MDHEN, CDR2 SYDVKM. The CDR3 sequence is CASSSQQGNTEAFF. DNA for the CDR3: TGTGCCAGCAGTTCCCAACAGGGGAACACTGAAGCTTTCTTT.

The rearrangement joins TRBV7-2 to TRBJ2-5; D gene unclear. V lost 5 bases and J 5 bases, leaving 9 bases between the germline ends. Germline CDR1 SGHTA, CDR2 FQGNSA. This CDR3 has 12 residues. The chain's CDR3 is CASSKSRETQYF. DNA of the CDR3: TGTGCCAGCAGCAAGTCTAGGGAGACCCAGTACTTC.

The chain links TRBV7-8 to TRBJ2-7; a weak D match, TRBD2 (7 bases). There are 21 residues in the CDR3. The V end was cut by 1 base, the J end by 5 bases, with 33 bases between. Germline V lookup: CDR1 SGHVS, CDR2 FQNEAQ. As DNA, the CDR3 is TGTGCCAGCAGCTTAGATGGGGGCCGTGGGGCGGGGGCCACTTCATTCGACGAGCAGTACTTC. Its translation: CASSLDGGRGAGATSFDEQYF.

This chain joins TRBV6-6 and TRBJ2-3; possibly TRBD2 for D (5 bases). Trimming cost V 6 bases and J 0 bases, with 16 bases left between them. Germline V gene data show CDR1 as MNHNY and CDR2 as SVGAGI (reference sequence). This CDR3 has 16 amino acids. The chain's CDR3 is CASSTIAGQSTDTQYF. The CDR3 region has the DNA TGTGCCAGCAGCACGATTGCGGGCCAAAGCACAGATACGCAGTATTTT.

The V and J genes are TRBV28 and TRBJ1-1; D is uncertain. V was pared by 3 bases and J by 7 bases, with 12 bases between. The V gene's germline CDR1 is MDHEN and CDR2 SYDVKM. This CDR3 has 13 residues. Here the CDR3 reads CASSLRYLNEAFF. The CDR3 DNA follows: TGTGCCAGCAGTTTGAGGTACCTCAATGAAGCTTTCTTT.

The genes are TRBV19 and TRBJ2-7; TRBD1 agrees at 10 bases. The junction had 11 bases not matched to a gene; V was cut back by 4 bases and J by 5 bases. Germline CDR1 and CDR2: LNHDA and SQIVND (reference sequence). CDR3 length: 16 amino acids. The DNA for the CDR3 is TGTGCCAGTAGTAAACTACCCGGGACAGGGGTCCACGAGCAGTACTTC. Amino acid sequence: CASSKLPGTGVHEQYF.

The chain uses TRBV5-4 and TRBJ1-2; D unclear. CDR3 length: 17 residues. V was cut by 0 bases and J by 5 bases, with 20 bases left in between. Germline loops: CDR1 SGHNT, CDR2 YYREEE (reference sequence). In nucleotides, the CDR3 is TGTGCCAGCAGCTTGGGGATCTTACTCGATTCAGGTTATGGCTACACCTTC. Protein sequence: CASSLGILLDSGYGYTF.

The V gene is TRBV5-1, the J gene TRBJ1-1; D unresolved. V was cut by 0 bases and J by 0 bases, with 6 bases left in between. Per the germline V gene, CDR1 is SGHRS and CDR2 is YFSETQ. This CDR3 region has 14 residues. The CDR3 DNA is TGCGCCAGCAGCTTGGGAAGCCTGAACACTGAAGCTTTCTTT. It translates to CASSLGSLNTEAFF.

This rearrangement joins TRBV19 to TRBJ1-5; 7 nucleotides match TRBD1. V trimming: 7 bases; J trimming: 4 bases; junction bases outside the gene matches: 13. This CDR3 region has 16 residues. Germline loops: CDR1 LNHDA, CDR2 SQIVND (reference sequence). The CDR3 DNA reads as TGTGCCAGTACCAACCTCCGATCAGGGGGGAATCAGCCCCAGCATTTT. Translation gives CASTNLRSGGNQPQHF.

V is TRBV6-6 and J is TRBJ2-7, with 8 bases lining up with TRBD2. The CDR3 contains 13 residues. The ends lost 7 bases at V and 6 bases at J; junction bases unmatched: 8. In germline, CDR1 is MNHNY, CDR2 SVGAGI (reference sequence). CDR3 DNA sequence: TGTGCCAGCAACTACGGGGGGGCGGGCGAGCAGTACTTC. Protein: CASNYGGAGEQYF.

This clone is categorized as medium-sized. The rearrangement joins TRBV27 to TRBJ1-2, with 10 bases identical to TRBD1. The length of the CDR3 is 14 residues. V shed 5 bases and J 8 bases; nucleotides not matched to a gene: 8. Germline lookup yields CDR1 MNHEY and CDR2 SMNVEV (reference sequence). Written as DNA, the CDR3 is TGTGCCAGCAGTGCTTCCGGGACAGGGGAGGGCTACACCTTC. It is translated as CASSASGTGEGYTF.

The V and J genes are TRBV30 and TRBJ2-7; possibly TRBD1 for D (6 bases). The germline CDR1 and CDR2 sequences are GTSNPN and SVGIG (reference sequence). The V gene lost 4 bases and the J gene lost 8 bases, with 12 bases spanning the gap. The CDR3 runs to 11 residues. CDR3 loop: CAWTKGGQQYF. The CDR3 DNA sequence: TGTGCCTGGACGAAAGGGGGACAGCAGTACTTC.

V usage is TRBV6-6 and J usage is TRBJ2-7; D is undetermined. CDR3 size: 12 residues. CDR1 MNHNY and CDR2 SVGAGI come from the germline V gene (reference sequence). With 6 bases removed from V and 4 bases from J, the gap between germline ends came to 10 bases. CDR3 residues: CASRNAWYEQYF. Here the CDR3 DNA reads TGTGCCAGCAGAAACGCGTGGTACGAGCAGTACTTC.

In this sample, this clone turned up once. The V call is TRBV5-1, the J call TRBJ1-2; D perhaps matches TRBD1 (6 bases). The V end was cut by 0 bases, the J end by 7 bases, with 31 bases between. This CDR3 contains 20 residues. Germline CDR1 and CDR2: SGHRS and YFSETQ. The CDR3 spells CASSLAMKVGKTSLGGGYTF. DNA of the CDR3: TGCGCCAGCAGCTTGGCCATGAAAGTTGGCAAAACCTCGCTAGGGGGTGGCTACACCTTC.

V and J are TRBV27 and TRBJ2-7; 8 positions match TRBD2. This CDR3 contains 14 residues. After removal of 5 bases from V and 2 bases from J, the junction contained 5 bases not matched to a gene. The germline V gene has CDR1 MNHEY and CDR2 SMNVEV (reference sequence). Here the CDR3 reads CASSPGGPPYEQYF. The DNA for the CDR3 is TGTGCCAGCAGTCCGGGGGGGCCCCCCTACGAGCAGTACTTC.

This clone was detected only a few times. This sequence joins TRBV9 and TRBJ1-1, with 10 bases aligning to TRBD1. The CDR3 has 13 amino acids. From germline, CDR1 is SGDLS and CDR2 YYNGEE. The ends lost 3 bases at V and 8 bases at J; junction bases unmatched: 4. In DNA, the CDR3 is TGTGCCAGCAGCGCCTCGGACAGGGGGGAAGCTTTCTTT. This gives the protein CASSASDRGEAFF.

The chain's CDR3 is CASSIGNQGAINYGYTF. The CDR3 DNA reads TGTGCCAGTAGTATCGGAAACCAGGGGGCTATTAACTATGGCTACACCTTC. The chain recombines TRBV19 with TRBJ1-2; 8 bases are shared with TRBD1. The length of the CDR3 is 17 residues. V was clipped by 3 bases and J by 1 base; unmatched bases: 10. Germline values: CDR1 LNHDA, CDR2 SQIVND (reference sequence).

The chain carries TRBV7-2 and TRBJ2-5; a possible D gene is TRBD2 (5 bases). V was trimmed by 2 bases and J by 1 base, leaving 11 bases between them. Germline V lookup: CDR1 SGHTA, CDR2 FQGNSA. The CDR3 length is 15 residues. CDR3 amino acids: CASSLKLDPQETQYF. The CDR3 DNA reads as TGTGCCAGCAGCTTAAAACTAGACCCCCAAGAGACCCAGTACTTC.